A selection of T cell receptor beta chains follows, all from one sample in a study of T cells in Graves' hyperthyroidism and ophthalmopathy. A single record per CDR3 protein comes from TCRdb applying MiXCR to the multiplex PCR reads. This table has nearly 750,000 distinct CDR3 sequences, about 35% appearing once. Sequenced material: blood. These receptor sequences come from a woman aged 40 to 50 with Graves' hyperthyroidism. Each CDR3 is given without its conserved first and last residue. Each record gives: V gene, CDR3 protein.

V gene: TRBV7-2
CDR3 protein: ASSSTGLNEKLF

V gene: TRBV4-1
CDR3 protein: ASSQPPGPAGANVLT

V gene: TRBV6-5
CDR3 protein: ASSPQTGIKGYT

V gene: TRBV29-1
CDR3 protein: SVYGQGARGYT

V gene: TRBV7-9
CDR3 protein: ASGQGWDRNESGYT

V gene: TRBV5-8
CDR3 protein: ASINFDGFYGYT

V gene: TRBV7-9
CDR3 protein: ASSLIGGGASYEQY

V gene: TRBV20-1
CDR3 protein: SATKAGVEFVRGYT

V gene: TRBV29-1
CDR3 protein: SVAGPFISGYI

V gene: TRBV12-3/TRBV12-4
CDR3 protein: ASSFRRDTGELF

V gene: TRBV2
CDR3 protein: ASQGTSGNSYEQY

V gene: TRBV6-5
CDR3 protein: ASSPQGYT

V gene: TRBV15
CDR3 protein: ATSRGSGQGSTYEQY

V gene: TRBV24-1
CDR3 protein: ATSGPGLAREQY

V gene: TRBV12-3/TRBV12-4
CDR3 protein: ASSFWATGEQY

V gene: TRBV12-3/TRBV12-4
CDR3 protein: ASIGTATEAF

V gene: TRBV7-2
CDR3 protein: ASSYGGQARYGYT

V gene: TRBV4-3
CDR3 protein: ASSQSVVGDYEQY

V gene: TRBV19
CDR3 protein: ASSISRLGRTGNTIY

V gene: TRBV29-1
CDR3 protein: SVGDGLNYGYT

V gene: TRBV6-2/TRBV6-3
CDR3 protein: ASTRLEPHEQY

V gene: TRBV29-1
CDR3 protein: SVEVGQGPGELF

V gene: TRBV29-1
CDR3 protein: SVEIARVRSYEQY

V gene: TRBV29-1
CDR3 protein: SVWDRGGYT

V gene: TRBV19
CDR3 protein: ASSAIQGATNEKLF

V gene: TRBV20-1
CDR3 protein: SVRPTSAGYYEQY

V gene: TRBV7-8
CDR3 protein: ASGGGYQPQH

V gene: TRBV7-2
CDR3 protein: ASSLMMNTIY

V gene: TRBV6-2/TRBV6-3
CDR3 protein: ASSYGSGNQPQH

V gene: TRBV5-6
CDR3 protein: ASNRRTGHGDGYT

V gene: TRBV7-9
CDR3 protein: AGSFRQGDGYT

V gene: TRBV25-1
CDR3 protein: ASSESAALNYGYT

V gene: TRBV7-9
CDR3 protein: ASSYDRVEAF

V gene: TRBV29-1
CDR3 protein: SDVQNYGYT

V gene: TRBV29-1
CDR3 protein: SVEGQGGNQPQH

V gene: TRBV5-1
CDR3 protein: ASSLGGYEQF

V gene: TRBV4-1
CDR3 protein: ASSQDFGGGNAYGYT

V gene: TRBV10-1
CDR3 protein: AILSSGGTEAF

V gene: TRBV5-1
CDR3 protein: ASSLGTANEAF

V gene: TRBV7-2
CDR3 protein: ASSLEIFGDVF

V gene: TRBV4-3
CDR3 protein: ASSQDHEGQPQH

V gene: TRBV2
CDR3 protein: AGSLFRHSLDIQGTQY

V gene: TRBV6-5
CDR3 protein: ASSYRQGGNQPQH

V gene: TRBV6-5
CDR3 protein: ASSYRTRNTEAF

V gene: TRBV20-1
CDR3 protein: SVRGEGTQY

V gene: TRBV7-2
CDR3 protein: ASNPPGTGYNEQF

V gene: TRBV27
CDR3 protein: ASSLYGGRDTEAF